Each of the 12 T cell receptor beta chains below was sequenced from the same sample in a study of regulatory T cells in long-lasting Graves disease. The time point here: persistent/refractory GD, antithyroid drugs over 5 years with positive TRAb. RNA extracted from PBMCs served as the sequencing template. Arm-PCR of CDR3 regions with iRepertoire HTBI primers generated TCR beta libraries. TCRdb used MiXCR to reprocess the multiplex PCR reads, holding one entry per CDR3 protein. The table lists 700,000 or so distinct CDR3 sequences, about 32% of them singletons. Sequencing used peripheral blood mononuclear cells (PBMCs), obtained when the disease was refractory, from a patient treated with antithyroid drugs. The receptors shown here come from a female donor with Graves disease.

To note about this clonotype: The CDR3 end shows no conserved phenylalanine or tryptophan, and so a read error is likely. This chain links TRBV6-2 or TRBV6-3 with TRBJ2-3, with 10 bases aligning to TRBD2. This CDR3 spans 19 amino acids. Germline CDR1 is MNHEY and CDR2 is SVGEGT. Trimming removed 6 bases from V and 0 bases from J; junction bases left unmatched: 15. In DNA form, the CDR3 reads TGTGCCAGCAGACGCCGCCTAAGCGGGAGGGCCGAAAGCACAGATACGCAGTATCTT. Amino acid sequence: CASRRRLSGRAESTDTQYL.

The gene calls are TRBV5-1 and TRBJ2-7, with 7 bases identical to TRBD1. The CDR3 has 14 residues. Germline V CDR1 and CDR2: SGHRS, YFSETQ. V gave up 4 bases and J gave up 3 bases; unmatched junction bases: 7. CDR3 sequence (DNA): TGCGCCAGCAGCCGGGACAGTCTAGACTACGAGCAGTACTTC. This gives the protein CASSRDSLDYEQYF. The variable domain in full, with the rest retrieved from reference TRBV5-1 and TRBJ2-7, is KAGVTQTPRYLIKTRGQQVTLSCSPISGHRSVSWYQQTPGQGLQFLFEYFSETQRNKGNFPGRFSGRQFSNSRSEMNVSTLELGDSALYLCASSRDSLDYEQYFGPGTRLTVT.

In this sample, this clonotype turned up a few times. V is TRBV4-1 and J is TRBJ1-2; 9 bases line up with TRBD1. CDR1 MGHRA and CDR2 YSYEKL come from the germline V gene. After removal of 0 bases from V and 2 bases from J, the junction contained 4 bases not matched to a gene. The CDR3 length is 16 residues. The CDR3 DNA reads as TGCGCCAGCAGCCAAGATCGGGACAGGGACAACTATGGCTACACCTTC. Translating it yields CASSQDRDRDNYGYTF.

The table lists this clonotype with many counts. The V call is TRBV28, the J call TRBJ1-2, with 8 bases matching TRBD1. The CDR3 runs to 14 residues. The germline CDR1 and CDR2 sequences are MDHEN and SYDVKM. The trim removed 5 bases at V and 3 bases at J, leaving 5 bases unmatched. CDR3 in amino acids: CASSPGTGYYGYTF. For the CDR3, the DNA is TGTGCCAGCAGTCCCGGGACAGGATACTATGGCTACACCTTC.

This clonotype came up a few times. The chain couples TRBV15 to TRBJ1-1; D perhaps matches TRBD1 (5 bases). In germline, CDR1 is LNHNV, CDR2 YYDKDF (reference sequence). The V end was cut by 8 bases, the J end by 3 bases, with 16 bases between. This CDR3 region has 14 residues. CDR3 coding DNA: TGTGCCACCTCCTACGGGACTTCTTACACTGAAGCTTTCTTT. Its translation is CATSYGTSYTEAFF.

This chain connects TRBV3-1 to TRBJ1-6, with D perhaps matching TRBD1 (5 bases). The CDR3 runs 14 residues. From germline, CDR1 is LGHDT and CDR2 YNNKEL (reference sequence). V shed 6 bases and J shed 9 bases, with 15 bases lying between them. The CDR3 loop is CASRTSGDASPLHF. CDR3 in DNA: TGTGCCAGCAGAACGTCGGGGGACGCTTCACCCCTCCACTTT.

This clonotype was seen a handful of times. The rearrangement uses TRBV6-1 and TRBJ2-5, with 10 bases identical to TRBD2. The DNA end is a closer match to TRBJ2-1, so the J assignment may be wrong. The CDR3 has 17 residues. CDR1 and CDR2 from the germline V gene are MNHNS and SASEGT. The CDR3 protein is CASTLPGGLAGVYEQFF. The DNA for the CDR3 is TGTGCCAGCACTCTCCCAGGAGGGCTAGCGGGAGTGTATGAGCAGTTCTTC.

This clonotype was seen at least ten times. The chain combines TRBV6-1 with TRBJ1-5; D gene unclear. CDR3 size: 12 residues. Germline CDR1 reads MNHNS; CDR2 reads SASEGT. V lost 7 bases to trimming and J lost 10 bases, with 14 bases between them. DNA of the CDR3: TGTGCCAGCAACTTATCGATGGAACCCCAGCATTTT. This sequence encodes CASNLSMEPQHF.

This clonotype was seen a few times. The rearrangement joins TRBV6-1 to TRBJ1-1; possible D gene TRBD1, 6 bases. The CDR3 consists of 16 residues. Germline loops: CDR1 MNHNS, CDR2 SASEGT. Trimming cost V 6 bases and J 0 bases, with 17 bases left between them. CDR3 in amino acids: CASRIDQGGVNTEAFF. DNA for the CDR3: TGTGCCAGCAGGATTGACCAAGGGGGAGTGAACACTGAAGCTTTCTTT.

This clonotype was detected a few times. The V and J genes are TRBV6-2 or TRBV6-3 and TRBJ1-3; no firm D call. CDR3 length: 18 residues. Trimming left V 0 bases short and J 0 bases short, with 15 bases between. Germline V gene sequence: CDR1 MNHEY, CDR2 SVGEGT. CDR3 in DNA: TGTGCCAGCAGTTACTCTATGTTCTCGCCGAGCTCTGGAAACACCATATATTTT. It is translated as CASSYSMFSPSSGNTIYF.

The sample holds a few counts of this clonotype. The chain uses TRBV20-1 and TRBJ1-2, with D possibly TRBD1 on 6 matching bases. V lost 0 bases to trimming and J lost 5 bases, with 13 bases between them. CDR1 is DFQATT and CDR2 is SNEGSKA in the germline V gene (reference sequence). The CDR3 runs to 14 residues. CDR3 nucleotides: TGCAGTGCTAGAGATTTCGGGGGCCGTTATGGCTACACCTTC. This encodes CSARDFGGRYGYTF.

This clonotype was recorded a few times. This chain uses TRBV6-2 or TRBV6-3 with TRBJ1-4, with TRBD1 identical over 8 bases. Germline V gene sequence: CDR1 MNHEY, CDR2 SVGEGT. V was pared by 0 bases and J by 8 bases, with 11 bases of the junction left unmatched. This CDR3 comprises 17 residues. In DNA form, the CDR3 reads TGTGCCAGCAGTTACTCTCAGGGGGCCACAATGAAGGAAAAACTGTTTTTT. It specifies CASSYSQGATMKEKLFF.